Sequencing of this TCR beta chain was carried out in a study of T cells in tumors after PD-1 blockade. Study-level points and caveats: Blood contained about 40% of the tumor's TCR clonotypes.

Here immunoSEQ multiplex PCR was the method, and the copy in TCRdb shows in-frame clones only, minus some. This table holds 35,000 or so clones, more than 70% found once. Worth noting for this clone: The antigen is not known.

The CDR3 sequence is 15 residues long. The J segment lost 4 bases and the V segment lost 2 bases, leaving 3 bases of the junction unmatched. Germline V gives CDR1 MNHEY, CDR2 SMNVEV (reference sequence). The chain links TRBV27 to TRBJ2-1; TRBD2 aligns across 9 bases. The receptor comes from a human donor with basal cell carcinoma. The specimen comprised PBMCs, sampled before anti-PD-1 treatment. This chain's CDR3 is CASSLRRGGYNEQFF. Written as DNA, the CDR3 is TGTGCCAGCAGTTTACGGCGGGGGGGGTACAATGAGCAGTTCTTC.